This TCR beta chain was observed in a study of T cell changes during pregnancy in multiple sclerosis. Assay used: immunoSEQ multiplex PCR; TCRdb lists only in-frame clones, some missing. The sample lists 40,000 to 50,000 clones; around 95% were seen once. Germline-derived CDR1 and CDR2 are SGDLS and YYNGEE. Trimming took 4 bases from V and 0 from J; bases not matched to a gene: 9. The CDR3 extends over 18 amino acids. Sequenced material: CD8+ T cells from peripheral blood mononuclear cells, taken after pregnancy. The chain joins TRBV9 to TRBJ2-6; 8 nucleotides align to TRBD1. The receptor was derived from a female donor with multiple sclerosis, enrolled in a pregnancy study. Here the CDR3 reads CASSLTGALFSGANVLTF. CDR3 DNA sequence: TGTGCCAGCAGCTTGACAGGGGCCCTCTTCTCTGGGGCCAACGTCCTGACTTTC.